This entry features one T cell receptor (beta chain) sequence. This entry comes from a study of T cell changes during pregnancy in multiple sclerosis. The protocol was immunoSEQ multiplex PCR, while the TCRdb copy is restricted to in-frame clones and leaves out a portion. The sample shows approximately 46,000 clones, 75% to 95% of them seen only once. Per germline, CDR1 SGDLS and CDR2 YYNGEE. The CDR3 covers 14 residues. With V trimmed by 0 bases and J by 9 bases, 1 base remained unmatched. The J gene is TRBJ1-6, the V gene TRBV9; TRBD1 agrees at 9 bases. The sequenced sample was CD8+ T cells from peripheral blood mononuclear cells, obtained after pregnancy. The TCR originated in a female donor with multiple sclerosis, enrolled in a pregnancy study. The DNA of the CDR3 is TGTGCCAGCAGCGTAGAACAGGGGGCTTCACCCCTCCACTTT. It codes for CASSVEQGASPLHF.